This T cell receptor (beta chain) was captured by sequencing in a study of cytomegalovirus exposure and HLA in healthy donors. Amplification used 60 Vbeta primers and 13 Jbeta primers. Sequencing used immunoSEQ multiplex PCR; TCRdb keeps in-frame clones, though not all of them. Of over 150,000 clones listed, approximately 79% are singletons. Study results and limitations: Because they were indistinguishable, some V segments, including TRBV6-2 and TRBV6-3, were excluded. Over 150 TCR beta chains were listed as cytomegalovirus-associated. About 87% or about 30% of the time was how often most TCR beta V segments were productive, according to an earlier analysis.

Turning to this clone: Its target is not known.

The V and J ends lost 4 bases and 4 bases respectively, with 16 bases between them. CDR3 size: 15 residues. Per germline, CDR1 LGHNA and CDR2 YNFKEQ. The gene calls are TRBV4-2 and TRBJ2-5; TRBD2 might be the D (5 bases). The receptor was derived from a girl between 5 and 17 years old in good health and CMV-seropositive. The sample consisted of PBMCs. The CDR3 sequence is CASSPGSEGSETQYF. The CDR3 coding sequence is TGTGCCAGCAGCCCCGGATCCGAGGGATCAGAGACCCAGTACTTC.